This TCR beta chain was retrieved from a study of blood T cells in healthy people across ages. Whole-study context: Researchers report that template switching captured about one barcoded beta molecule per two T cells.

The study's findings and limits: The donors' CMV status was not determined, possibly confounding changes in expanded clonotypes. While age rose, TCR beta diversity per million T cells dropped in a roughly linear way.

Sample-barcoded 5' priming and a J-beta primer mix drove a second PCR of roughly 7 to 11 cycles. Tags on each cDNA molecule came from a template-switch adaptor with 12 random nucleotides. One entry per CDR3 protein, called by TCRdb with MiXCR from the 5' RACE reads. Altogether about 1.6 million distinct CDR3 sequences are present, around 36% being singletons, with the ten largest covering about 11%. The length of the CDR3 is 14 residues. Germline V gene sequence: CDR1 DFQATT, CDR2 SNEGSKA (reference sequence). V lost 7 bases to trimming and J lost 1 base; unmatched junction nucleotides: 9. In the case of this clonotype: Antigen unknown.

The receptor's source is a woman aged 25-40 years in good health. The V call is TRBV20-1, the J call TRBJ1-2; TRBD1 aligns across 7 bases. Sequencing was carried out using blood. The CDR3 region is CSDQTGTNNYGYTF. CDR3 in DNA: TGCAGTGACCAGACAGGGACGAATAACTATGGCTACACCTTC.